This is a list of T cell receptor beta chains from one sample in a study of blood T cells in healthy people across ages. TCRdb redid the calling of the 5' RACE reads with MiXCR, one entry per CDR3 protein. There are around 800,000 distinct CDR3 sequences in the sample; about 26% occur only once, and about 2.9% lies in the top ten. These data were also reused for a study on T cells of mothers and their children.

The source material was blood. Source of these receptors: a boy aged 5 to 17 in good health. Each CDR3 is given with its conserved first and last residue. The order of the fields is clone size, V gene, D gene, J gene, CDR3 DNA, CDR3 protein. The D gene is left open where the match is weak. Clone size is shown for a subset of rows, as once, few, many or a class of expanded clone.

once	TRBV19	NA	TRBJ1-2	TGTGCCAGTAACAGACGAAACTATGGCTACACCTTC	CASNRRNYGYTF
NA	TRBV6-2/TRBV6-3	NA	TRBJ1-3	TGTGCCAGCAGTCTCATGACAGGTTCCTCTGGAAACACCATATATTTT	CASSLMTGSSGNTIYF
NA	TRBV28	NA	TRBJ1-1	TGTGCCAGCAGTTTAACTTACCGGGGCACTGAAGCTTTCTTT	CASSLTYRGTEAFF
few	TRBV11-2	TRBD1	TRBJ2-1	TGTGCCAGCAGCCGGACAACCCCCGGGACAGGGGACAATGAGCAGTTCTTC	CASSRTTPGTGDNEQFF
few	TRBV3-1	NA	TRBJ2-6	TGTGCCAGCAGCCAAGATCAGGGGGGGAGACACTCTGGGGCCAACGTCCTGACTTTC	CASSQDQGGRHSGANVLTF
NA	TRBV12-3/TRBV12-4	NA	TRBJ1-1	TGTGCCAGCAGTTTCAATGGAGGGGGTCCGGTTGAAGCTTTCTTT	CASSFNGGGPVEAFF
few	TRBV5-1	TRBD1	TRBJ2-2	TGCGCCAGCACCCCTCCCGGGACAGGGAGATCCGGGGAGCTGTTTTTT	CASTPPGTGRSGELFF
NA	TRBV11-2	NA	TRBJ1-4	TGTGCCAGCAGCCCACGGGGGCAGACTAATGAAAAACTGTTTTTT	CASSPRGQTNEKLFF
NA	TRBV2	NA	TRBJ2-7	TGTGCCAGCAGGGGAGACGGGAACTCCTACGAGCAGTACTTC	CASRGDGNSYEQYF
NA	TRBV5-1	NA	TRBJ2-2	TGCGCCAGCAGCCGACAGGACTCGAACACCGGGGAGCTGTTTTTT	CASSRQDSNTGELFF
few	TRBV7-9	TRBD2	TRBJ2-1	TGTGCCAGCAGCTTAGAGGGGACTAGCGAGAGCAATGAGCAGTTCTTC	CASSLEGTSESNEQFF
NA	TRBV4-2	NA	TRBJ1-2	TGTGCCAGCAGCCCAGGAGGGCGGGACTATGGCTACACCTTC	CASSPGGRDYGYTF
few	TRBV7-3	NA	TRBJ2-1	TGTGCCAGCAGCGTGGGGGGTGTTGATGAGCAGTTCTTC	CASSVGGVDEQFF
NA	TRBV27	NA	TRBJ2-6	TGTGCAATGAGGGGGATTAGCTCTGGGGCCAACGTCCTGACTTTC	CAMRGISSGANVLTF
NA	TRBV5-5	NA	TRBJ2-5	TGTGCCAGCAGCTTGTGGCCAGCGAGTCAAGAGACCCAGTACTTC	CASSLWPASQETQYF
NA	TRBV30	NA	TRBJ2-6	TGTGCCTGGACTGGGGCCAACGTCCTGACTTTC	CAWTGANVLTF
few	TRBV9	NA	TRBJ2-5	TGTGCCAGCAGCGTAGAGGGGGGCCAAGAGGCCCAGTACTTC	CASSVEGGQEAQYF
NA	TRBV10-3	TRBD1	TRBJ1-1	TGTGCCATCAGCGACCGACAGGGGTCCACTGAAGCTTTCTTT	CAISDRQGSTEAFF
NA	TRBV20-1	NA	TRBJ1-2	TGCAGCCCGACAGGAAACTATGGCTACACCTTC	CSPTGNYGYTF
NA	TRBV7-2	NA	TRBJ2-4	TGTGCCAGCAGCCCAGTATACCTCGCCAAAAACATTCAGTACTTC	CASSPVYLAKNIQYF
few	TRBV7-2	NA	TRBJ2-2	TGTGCCAGCAGCTGGGACTCCCGGGGGACCGGGGAGCTGTTTTTT	CASSWDSRGTGELFF
few	TRBV6-5	TRBD2	TRBJ2-7	TGTGCCAGCAGCCGGTGGAGCGGGGGCCTCTACGAGCAGTACTTC	CASSRWSGGLYEQYF
NA	TRBV6-2/TRBV6-3	NA	TRBJ1-2	TGTGCCAGCAGTTGGGGCGGCATCTATGGCTACACCTTC	CASSWGGIYGYTF
many	TRBV20-1	NA	TRBJ2-2	TGCAGTGCTAGTCCTTCTAGCGCCGCGAACACCGGGGAGCTGTTTTTT	CSASPSSAANTGELFF
NA	TRBV5-1	TRBD2	TRBJ2-1	TGCGCCAGCAACTCAGTAGCGGGGGGGCGCAATGAGCAGTTCTTC	CASNSVAGGRNEQFF
few	TRBV7-2	NA	TRBJ2-6	TGTACCAGCAGCTTTAGGGGAACTGGATGGGTTCTTGGGGCCAACGTCCTGACTTTC	CTSSFRGTGWVLGANVLTF
NA	TRBV3-1	NA	TRBJ2-7	TGTGCCAGCAGCCAAGGGGGGGCGATACGCGAGCAGTACTTC	CASSQGGAIREQYF
NA	TRBV7-2	NA	TRBJ2-7	TGTGCCAGCACACTCGTGGGGCCCCTCGGCGAGCAGTACTTC	CASTLVGPLGEQYF
NA	TRBV2	NA	TRBJ1-1	TGTGCCAGCAGTAGGGTCGACATCGGGGACACTGAAGCTTTCTTT	CASSRVDIGDTEAFF
NA	TRBV10-3	TRBD1	TRBJ1-2	TGTGCCATCAGTGAAGGGGACAGGGTTTACTATGGCTACACCTTC	CAISEGDRVYYGYTF
few	TRBV4-1	TRBD2	TRBJ2-3	TGCGCCAGCAGCCAAGAACCTAGCGGGAATAGGGATACGCAGTATTTT	CASSQEPSGNRDTQYF
few	TRBV28	TRBD2	TRBJ2-5	TGCGCCAGCAGTTTATCCCTAGCGGGGGAACAAGAGACCCAGTACTTC	CASSLSLAGEQETQYF